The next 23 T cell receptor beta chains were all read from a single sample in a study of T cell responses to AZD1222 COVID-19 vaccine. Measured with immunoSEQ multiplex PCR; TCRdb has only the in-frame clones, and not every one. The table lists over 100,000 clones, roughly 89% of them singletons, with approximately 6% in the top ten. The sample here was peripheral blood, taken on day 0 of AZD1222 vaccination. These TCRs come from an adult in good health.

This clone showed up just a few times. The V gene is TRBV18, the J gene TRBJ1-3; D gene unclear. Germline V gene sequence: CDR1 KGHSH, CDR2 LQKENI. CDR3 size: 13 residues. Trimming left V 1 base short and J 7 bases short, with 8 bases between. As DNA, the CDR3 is TGTGCCAGCTCACCACTGGACTTGAACACCATATATTTT. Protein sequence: CASSPLDLNTIYF.

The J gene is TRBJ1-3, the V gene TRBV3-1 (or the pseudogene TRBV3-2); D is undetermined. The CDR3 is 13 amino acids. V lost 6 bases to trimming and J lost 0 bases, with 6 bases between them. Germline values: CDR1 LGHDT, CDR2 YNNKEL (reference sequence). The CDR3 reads CASRSLSGNTIYF. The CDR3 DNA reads TGTGCCAGCAGGAGCCTCTCTGGAAACACCATATATTTT.

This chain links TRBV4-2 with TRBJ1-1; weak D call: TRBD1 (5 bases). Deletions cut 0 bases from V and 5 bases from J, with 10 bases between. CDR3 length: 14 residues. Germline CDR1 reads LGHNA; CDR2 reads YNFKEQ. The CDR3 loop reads CASSQDGAKTEAFF. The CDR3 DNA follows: TGTGCCAGCAGCCAAGATGGGGCAAAGACTGAAGCTTTCTTT.

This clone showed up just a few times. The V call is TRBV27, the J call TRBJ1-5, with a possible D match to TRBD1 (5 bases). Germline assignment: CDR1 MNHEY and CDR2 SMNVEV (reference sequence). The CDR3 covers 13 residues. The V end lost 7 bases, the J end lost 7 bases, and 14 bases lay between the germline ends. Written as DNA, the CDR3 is TGTGCCAGCACGTGGGGCCCTGGACAGCCCCAGCATTTT. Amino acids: CASTWGPGQPQHF.

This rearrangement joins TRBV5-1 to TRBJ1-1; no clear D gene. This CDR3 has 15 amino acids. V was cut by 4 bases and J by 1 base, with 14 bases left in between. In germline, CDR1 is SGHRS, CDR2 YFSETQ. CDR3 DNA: TGCGCCAGCAGCGCTGGACCAGAGAAGAACACTGAAGCTTTCTTT. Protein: CASSAGPEKNTEAFF.

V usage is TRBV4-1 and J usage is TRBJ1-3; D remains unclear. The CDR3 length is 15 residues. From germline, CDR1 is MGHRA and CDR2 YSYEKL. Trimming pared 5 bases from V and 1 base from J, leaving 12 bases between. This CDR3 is CASSSKMESGNTIYF. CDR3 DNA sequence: TGCGCCAGCAGCTCCAAGATGGAATCTGGAAACACCATATATTTT.

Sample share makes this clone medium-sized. The CDR3 DNA sequence: TGTGCCAGCAGCCATTTCACTCCGGGACTAGAAACAGATACGCAGTATTTT. This sequence encodes CASSHFTPGLETDTQYF. The chain joins TRBV14 to TRBJ2-3; TRBD2 aligns across 8 bases. Germline CDR1 SGHDN, CDR2 FVKESK. Trimming cost V 3 bases and J 3 bases; bases outside gene matches: 11. The CDR3 runs to 17 residues.

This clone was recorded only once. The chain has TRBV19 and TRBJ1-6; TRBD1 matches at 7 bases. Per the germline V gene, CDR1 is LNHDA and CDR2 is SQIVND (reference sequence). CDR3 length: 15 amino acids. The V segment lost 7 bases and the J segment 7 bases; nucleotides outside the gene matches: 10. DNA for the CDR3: TGTGCCAGTAACGACAGGGTGGCAAACAATTCACCCCTCCACTTT. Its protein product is CASNDRVANNSPLHF.

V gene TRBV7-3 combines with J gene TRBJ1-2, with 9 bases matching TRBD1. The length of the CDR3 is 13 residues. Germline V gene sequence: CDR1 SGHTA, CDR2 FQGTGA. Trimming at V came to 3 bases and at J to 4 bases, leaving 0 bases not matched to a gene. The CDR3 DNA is TGTGCCAGCAGCTTGACAGGGGGCTATGGCTACACCTTC. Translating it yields CASSLTGGYGYTF.

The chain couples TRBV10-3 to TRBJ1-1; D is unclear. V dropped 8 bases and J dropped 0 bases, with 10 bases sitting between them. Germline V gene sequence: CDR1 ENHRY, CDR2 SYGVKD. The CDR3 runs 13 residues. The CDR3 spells CAISPDLNTEAFF. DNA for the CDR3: TGTGCCATCTCTCCAGACTTGAACACTGAAGCTTTCTTT.

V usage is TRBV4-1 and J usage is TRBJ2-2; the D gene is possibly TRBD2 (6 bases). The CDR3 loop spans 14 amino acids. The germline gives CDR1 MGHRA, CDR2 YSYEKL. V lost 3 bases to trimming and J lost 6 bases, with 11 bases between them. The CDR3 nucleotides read TGCGCCAGCAGCCATCGGGGGTCGGCCGGGGAGCTGTTTTTT. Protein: CASSHRGSAGELFF.

The CDR3 nucleotides are TGTGCCAGCTCTGCCGGGACAGGGAGAAACACCATATATTTT. The encoded protein is CASSAGTGRNTIYF. The chain has TRBV18 and TRBJ1-3; 9 nucleotides align to TRBD1. The CDR3 has 14 amino acids. After removal of 6 bases from V and 5 bases from J, the junction contained 5 bases not matched to a gene. Germline assignment: CDR1 KGHSH and CDR2 LQKENI.

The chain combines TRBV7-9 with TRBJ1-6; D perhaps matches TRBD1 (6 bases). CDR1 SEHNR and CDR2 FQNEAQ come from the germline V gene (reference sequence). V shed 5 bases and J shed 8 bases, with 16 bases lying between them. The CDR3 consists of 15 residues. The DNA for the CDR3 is TGTGCCAGCAGCCGCGCGCGGGGGGCGGATTCACCCCTCCACTTT. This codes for CASSRARGADSPLHF.

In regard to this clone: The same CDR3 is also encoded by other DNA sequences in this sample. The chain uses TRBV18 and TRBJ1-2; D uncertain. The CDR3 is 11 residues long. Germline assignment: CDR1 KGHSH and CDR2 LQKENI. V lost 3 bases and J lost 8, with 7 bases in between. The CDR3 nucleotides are TGTGCCAGCTCACCGGGGAACGGCTACACCTTC. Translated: CASSPGNGYTF.

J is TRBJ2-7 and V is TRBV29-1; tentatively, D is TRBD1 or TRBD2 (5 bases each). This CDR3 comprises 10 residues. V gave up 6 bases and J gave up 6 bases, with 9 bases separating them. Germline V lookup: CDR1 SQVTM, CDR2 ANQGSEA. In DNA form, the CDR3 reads TGCAGCGTGGGGGAGCGCGAGCAGTACTTC. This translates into CSVGEREQYF.

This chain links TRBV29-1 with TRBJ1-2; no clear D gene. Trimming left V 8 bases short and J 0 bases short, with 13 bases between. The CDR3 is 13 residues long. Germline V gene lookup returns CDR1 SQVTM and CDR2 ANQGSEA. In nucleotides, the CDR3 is TGCAGCTCTTCAGGAGATTCTAACTATGGCTACACCTTC. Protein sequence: CSSSGDSNYGYTF.

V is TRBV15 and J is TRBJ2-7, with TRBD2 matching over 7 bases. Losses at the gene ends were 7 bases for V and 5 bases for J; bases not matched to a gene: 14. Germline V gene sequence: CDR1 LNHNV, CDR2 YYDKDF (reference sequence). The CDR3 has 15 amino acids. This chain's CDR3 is CATKAGVRDYDEQYF. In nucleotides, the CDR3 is TGTGCCACCAAGGCGGGGGTTCGGGACTATGACGAGCAGTACTTC.

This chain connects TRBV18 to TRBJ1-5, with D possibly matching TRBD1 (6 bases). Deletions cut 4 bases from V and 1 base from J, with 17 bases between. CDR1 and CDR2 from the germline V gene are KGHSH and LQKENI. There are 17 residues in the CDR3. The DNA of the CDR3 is TGTGCCAGCTCACTCGATATTAGCAGGGGAAGCAATCAGCCCCAGCATTTT. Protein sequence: CASSLDISRGSNQPQHF.

The CDR3 bases are TGTGCCAGCAGCCGTAGGACAAAGGGCGGTGGTGGAAACACCATATATTTT. As protein: CASSRRTKGGGGNTIYF. V is TRBV7-2 and J is TRBJ1-3; D possibly corresponds to TRBD1 (5 bases). The CDR3 loop spans 17 amino acids. Trimming took off 5 bases at V and 3 bases at J, with 20 bases between the two ends. Germline values: CDR1 SGHTA, CDR2 FQGNSA.

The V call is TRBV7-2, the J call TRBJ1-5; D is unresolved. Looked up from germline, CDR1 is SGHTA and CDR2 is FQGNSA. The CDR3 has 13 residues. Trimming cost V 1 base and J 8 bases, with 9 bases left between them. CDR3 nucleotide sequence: TGTGCCAGCAGCTTAGGAGGTTACGAGCCCCAGCATTTT. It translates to CASSLGGYEPQHF.

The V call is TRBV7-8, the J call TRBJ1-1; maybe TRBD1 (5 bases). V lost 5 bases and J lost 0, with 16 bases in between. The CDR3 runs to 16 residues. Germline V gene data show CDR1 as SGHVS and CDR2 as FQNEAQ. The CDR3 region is CASSPLPGYMNTEAFF. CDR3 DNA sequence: TGTGCCAGCAGCCCTCTACCAGGGTACATGAACACTGAAGCTTTCTTT.

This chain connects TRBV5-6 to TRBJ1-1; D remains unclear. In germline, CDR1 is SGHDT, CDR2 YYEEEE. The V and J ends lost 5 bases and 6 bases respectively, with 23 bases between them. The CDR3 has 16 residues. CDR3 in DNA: TGTGCCAGCAGTTTTGGCGGGTACTCCTTAGAGTCTGAAGCTTTCTTT. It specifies CASSFGGYSLESEAFF. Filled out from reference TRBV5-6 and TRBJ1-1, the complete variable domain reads DAGVTQSPTHLIKTRGQQVTLRCSPKSGHDTVSWYQQALGQGPQFIFQYYEEEERQRGNFPDRFSGHQFPNYSSELNVNALLLGDSALYLCASSFGGYSLESEAFFGQGTRLTVV.

The CDR3 DNA reads TGTGCCAGCAGTTTAGCCAGGAACTATGGCTACACCTTC. Its translation is CASSLARNYGYTF. J is TRBJ1-2 and V is TRBV27; no reliable D call. CDR3 size: 13 residues. V was pared by 2 bases and J by 2 bases, with 6 bases between. The V gene's germline CDR1 is MNHEY and CDR2 SMNVEV (reference sequence).